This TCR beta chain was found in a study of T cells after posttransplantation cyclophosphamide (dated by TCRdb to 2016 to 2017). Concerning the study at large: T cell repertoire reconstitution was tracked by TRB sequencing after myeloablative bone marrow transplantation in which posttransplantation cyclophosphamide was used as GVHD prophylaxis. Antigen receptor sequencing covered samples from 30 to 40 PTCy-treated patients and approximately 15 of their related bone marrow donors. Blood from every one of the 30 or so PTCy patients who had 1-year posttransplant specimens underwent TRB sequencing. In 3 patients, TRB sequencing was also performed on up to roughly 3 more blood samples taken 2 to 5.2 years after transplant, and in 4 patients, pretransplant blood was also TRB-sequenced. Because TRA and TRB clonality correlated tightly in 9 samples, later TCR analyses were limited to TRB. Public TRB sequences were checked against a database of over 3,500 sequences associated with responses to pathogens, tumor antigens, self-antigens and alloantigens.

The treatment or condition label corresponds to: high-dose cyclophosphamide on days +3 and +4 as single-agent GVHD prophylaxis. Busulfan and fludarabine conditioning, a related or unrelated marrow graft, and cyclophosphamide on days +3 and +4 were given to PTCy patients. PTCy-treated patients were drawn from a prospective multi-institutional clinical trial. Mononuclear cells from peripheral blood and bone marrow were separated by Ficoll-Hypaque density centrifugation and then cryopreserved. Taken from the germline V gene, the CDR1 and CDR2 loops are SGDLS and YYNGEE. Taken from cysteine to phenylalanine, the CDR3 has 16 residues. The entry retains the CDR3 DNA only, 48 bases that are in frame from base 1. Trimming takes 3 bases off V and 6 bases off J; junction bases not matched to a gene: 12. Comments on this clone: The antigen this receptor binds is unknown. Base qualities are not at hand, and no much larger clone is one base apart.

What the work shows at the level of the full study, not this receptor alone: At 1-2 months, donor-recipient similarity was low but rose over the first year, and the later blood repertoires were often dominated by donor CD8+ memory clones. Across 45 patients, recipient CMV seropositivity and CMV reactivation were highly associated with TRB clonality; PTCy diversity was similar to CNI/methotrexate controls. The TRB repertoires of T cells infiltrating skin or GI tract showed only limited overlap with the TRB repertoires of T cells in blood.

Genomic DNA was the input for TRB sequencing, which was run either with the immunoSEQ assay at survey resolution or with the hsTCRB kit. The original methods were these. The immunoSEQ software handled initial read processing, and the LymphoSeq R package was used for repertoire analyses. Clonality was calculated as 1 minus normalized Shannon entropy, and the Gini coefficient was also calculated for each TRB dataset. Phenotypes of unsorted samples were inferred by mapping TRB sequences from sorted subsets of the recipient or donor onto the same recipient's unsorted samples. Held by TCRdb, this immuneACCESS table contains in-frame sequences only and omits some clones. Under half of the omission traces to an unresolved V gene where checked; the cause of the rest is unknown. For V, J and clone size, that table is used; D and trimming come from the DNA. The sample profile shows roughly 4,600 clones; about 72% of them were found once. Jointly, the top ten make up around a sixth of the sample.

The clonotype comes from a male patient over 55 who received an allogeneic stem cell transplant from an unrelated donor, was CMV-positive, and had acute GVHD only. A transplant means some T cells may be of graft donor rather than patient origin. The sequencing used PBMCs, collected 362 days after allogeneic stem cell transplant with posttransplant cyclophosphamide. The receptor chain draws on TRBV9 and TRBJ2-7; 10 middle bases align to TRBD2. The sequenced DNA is TGTGCCAGCAGCGCGTACGAAGCGGGGGGGCCTCCCGAGCAGTACTTC. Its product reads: CASSAYEAGGPPEQYF. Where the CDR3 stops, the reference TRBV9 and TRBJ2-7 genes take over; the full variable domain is DSGVTQTPKHLITATGQRVTLRCSPRSGDLSVYWYQQSLDQGLQFLIQYYNGEERAKGNILERFSAQQFPDLHSELNLSSLELGDSALYFCASSAYEAGGPPEQYFGPGTRLTVT.